The clone carrying this T cell receptor (beta chain) came up a few times. Its antigen is not identified. The sample comes from a study of T-cell memory formation after mild COVID-19. Whole-study findings and limits: The pre-infection memory compartment contained some responding clones, suggesting cross-reactive memory joined.

The CDR3 has 12 amino acids. From germline, CDR1 is SEHNR and CDR2 FQNEAQ (reference sequence). Trimming took 5 bases from V and 6 from J, leaving 11 bases between them. TCRdb reprocessed the 5' RACE reads with MiXCR, giving one entry per CDR3 protein. Of about 340,000 distinct CDR3 sequences in the sample, roughly 13% were seen once. The receptor was derived from a man aged 18 to 29 who had mild COVID-19 (a few samples of this study predate the infection). Cell type and time point are not known. The sample comprised PBMCs or a T cell subset sorted from them (not recorded which). The V and J genes are TRBV7-9 and TRBJ2-7; D gene uncertain. CDR3 residues: CASSLNTPEQYF. CDR3 bases: TGTGCCAGCAGCCTTAACACACCCGAGCAGTACTTC.